One sample yielded the 27 T cell receptor beta chains listed below, sequenced in a study of tumor-infiltrating lymphocytes in primary liver carcinoma. Joint extraction of RNA and DNA used roughly 18-34 mg of bulk tissue that was unsorted. The researchers produced TCR beta cDNA from 400 to 650 ng total RNA with a constant-region primer. Modified slightly, ARM-PCR produced TCR beta libraries over three nested multiplex PCR rounds. Investigators reported that the first two PCR rounds, at roughly 10 cycles each, used TRBV1-TRBV30 forward primers with a C-beta reverse primer. TCRdb re-analysed the multiplex PCR reads in MiXCR, keeping a single row per CDR3 protein. The repertoire has more than 70,000 distinct CDR3 sequences, roughly 71% of them found once; the top ten carry roughly 25%. Input material: tumor-adjacent normal liver tissue. The source of these receptors is a man in his forties with primary liver carcinoma and hepatitis B virus infection.

This clonotype came up many times. The chain carries TRBV10-2 and TRBJ2-3; unclear D gene. V lost 6 bases and J lost 1, with 11 bases in between. Germline V lookup: CDR1 WSHSY, CDR2 SAAADI. The CDR3 contains 14 residues. CDR3 sequence reads: CASRDLKGTDTQYF. The CDR3, as DNA: TGCGCCAGCAGGGACCTGAAGGGCACAGATACGCAGTATTTT.

On this clonotype itself: A read error may produce the germline difference seen at one junction end. The rearrangement links TRBV14 to TRBJ1-1; the D is unclear. The CDR3 is 13 residues long. The germline CDR1 and CDR2 sequences are SGHDN and FVKESK. CDR3 region: CASSFQVNTEVLF. CDR3 bases: TGTGCCAGCAGCTTCCAAGTGAACACTGAAGTTTTATTC.

This clonotype has more than one count but fewer than ten. V gene TRBV6-5 combines with J gene TRBJ2-1; 8 bases map to TRBD2. In germline, CDR1 is MNHEY, CDR2 SVGAGI. The CDR3 runs 11 residues. V lost 8 bases to trimming and J lost 13 bases; unmatched junction nucleotides: 7. CDR3 nucleotides: TGTGCCAGCTGGAGCGGGGGTGAACAGTTCTTC. Translated: CASWSGGEQFF.

The rearrangement links TRBV6-5 to TRBJ2-1; 8 bases are a match to TRBD1. Germline CDR1 reads MNHEY; CDR2 reads SVGAGI. V shed 5 bases and J 8 bases; nucleotides not matched to a gene: 8. The CDR3 has 14 residues. The CDR3 nucleotides are TGTGCCAGCAGTATCCCGACAGGGGTCGATGAGCAGTTCTTC. As protein: CASSIPTGVDEQFF.

As concerns this clonotype: A read error may be the cause here, since a much bigger clone is one base away. V and J are TRBV4-3 and TRBJ2-7; D is uncertain. CDR3 length: 15 amino acids. Germline V gene lookup returns CDR1 LGHNA and CDR2 YSLEER. Trimming took off 1 base at V and 2 bases at J, with 12 bases between the two ends. The CDR3 DNA reads TGCGCCAGCAGCCAAGCTTGGCCAAGGGCCTACGAGCAGTACTTC. Translating it yields CASSQAWPRAYEQYF.

As for this clonotype: At one end, the junction sequence differs from germline, possibly due to a read error. This sequence joins TRBV30 and TRBJ2-1; no reliable D call. Germline-derived CDR1 and CDR2 are GTSNPN and SVGIG (reference sequence). The CDR3 length is 13 residues. The CDR3 coding sequence is TGTGCATGGAGTCTAGGCAGTTTCAATGAGCAATTCTTC. Translated, it gives CAWSLGSFNEQFF.

Note on this clonotype: At one of its ends the junction is not consistent with the germline gene, which may arise from a read error. The rearrangement links TRBV10-3 to TRBJ2-7, with unresolved D. The CDR3 extends over 14 amino acids. Per germline, CDR1 ENHRY and CDR2 SYGVKD. CDR3 sequence reads: CAISEGNLKDEHYF. The CDR3 nucleotides read TGTGCCATCAGTGAGGGAAATCTTAAGGATGAGCATTACTTC.

Regarding this clonotype: A read error is possible here, since a much larger clone lies one base away. The chain joins TRBV5-1 to TRBJ2-2; TRBD2 matches 12 bases. This CDR3 has 17 amino acids. Germline V CDR1 and CDR2: SGHRS, YFSETQ. The CDR3 region has the DNA TGCGTCAGCAGCTTGTCTCCCGGGACTAGCGGGACCGGGGAGCTGTTTTTT. Translated, it gives CVSSLSPGTSGTGELFF.

With respect to this clonotype: A much more abundant neighbour one base away suggests this may be a read error. The CDR3 region has the DNA TGTGCCAATAGTATTAACAGGGCCTACGAGCAGTACTTC. Its protein is CANSINRAYEQYF. The chain has TRBV19 and TRBJ2-7, with D possibly being TRBD1 (6 bases). From germline, CDR1 is LNHDA and CDR2 SQIVND (reference sequence). There are 13 residues in the CDR3.

This clonotype was counted many times. The chain employs TRBV7-9 and TRBJ1-1, with D unresolved. V was pared by 3 bases and J by 6 bases, with 14 bases between. CDR3 length equals 14 residues. Germline CDR1 reads SEHNR; CDR2 reads FQNEAQ (reference sequence). The CDR3 is CASSLGSGFAEAFF. DNA of the CDR3: TGTGCCAGCAGCTTGGGATCGGGGTTTGCTGAAGCTTTCTTT.

This clonotype was recorded many times. V and J are TRBV29-1 and TRBJ2-6; D uncertain. V was clipped by 4 bases and J by 3 bases, with 13 bases between them. In germline, CDR1 is SQVTM, CDR2 ANQGSEA. The CDR3 consists of 15 residues. CDR3 in amino acids: CSVGSTAHGANVLTF. For the CDR3, the DNA is TGCAGCGTTGGTTCGACGGCTCATGGGGCCAACGTCCTGACTTTC. Based on the CDR3 plus reference TRBV29-1 and TRBJ2-6, the full variable domain is SAVISQKPSRDICQRGTSLTIQCQVDSQVTMMFWYRQQPGQSLTLIATANQGSEATYESGFVIDKFPISRPNLTFSTLTVSNMSPEDSSIYLCSVGSTAHGANVLTFGAGSRLTVL.

For this clonotype: The junction does not match germline at one end; this may be a read error. The chain uses TRBV6-6 and TRBJ1-4, with a weak D call TRBD1 (5 bases). The CDR3 spans 16 residues. Germline V gives CDR1 MNHNY, CDR2 SVGAGI (reference sequence). CDR3 sequence reads: CASSYSPPGFREKMFF. CDR3 coding DNA: TGTGCCAGCAGTTACTCGCCGCCAGGGTTTCGGGAAAAAATGTTTTTT.

With respect to this clonotype: The CDR3 does not close with the conserved phenylalanine or tryptophan, likely indicating a read error. The chain is built from TRBV7-8 and TRBJ1-4; D is perhaps TRBD1 (6 bases). Looked up from germline, CDR1 is SGHVS and CDR2 is FQNEAQ. CDR3 length: 14 amino acids. The CDR3 reads CASSLESQGEKLFY. The CDR3 bases are TGCGCCAGCAGCTTAGAGAGTCAGGGGGAAAAACTGTTTTAT.

Regarding this clonotype: At one boundary the junction diverges from the germline segment, which might be a read error. This chain connects TRBV11-1 to TRBJ2-1; maybe TRBD2 (6 bases). The CDR3 is 15 amino acids. Germline values: CDR1 SGHAT, CDR2 FQDESV (reference sequence). CDR3 protein: CASSLEGSGISEQFF. In nucleotides, the CDR3 is TGTGCCAGCAGCTTAGAGGGTAGCGGTATTAGTGAGCAATTCTTC.

This clonotype was picked up many times. J is TRBJ2-5 and V is TRBV11-1; tentative D call: TRBD2 (5 bases). The V end was cut by 5 bases, the J end by 5 bases, with 12 bases between. The CDR3 consists of 13 residues. Germline V gene sequence: CDR1 SGHAT, CDR2 FQDESV (reference sequence). The CDR3 DNA sequence: TGTGCCAGCAGCAGTACTAGAGGCGAGACCCAGTACTTC. It specifies CASSSTRGETQYF.

About this clonotype: A much larger clone lies a single base off, so this may be a read error. This chain uses TRBV25-1 with TRBJ1-2; D is ambiguous. Germline V lookup: CDR1 MGHDK, CDR2 SYGVNS. This CDR3 has 12 residues. The CDR3 DNA sequence: TGTGCCTGCAGTGAAAACAGCTATGGCTACACCTTC. Translation: CACSENSYGYTF.

With respect to this clonotype: One end of the junction is discordant with germline, which a read error may explain. This sequence joins TRBV11-2 and TRBJ2-3; D might be TRBD2 (7 bases). Looked up from germline, CDR1 is SGHAT and CDR2 is FQNNGV. The CDR3 has 15 residues. The CDR3: CASSFNGRRTVTQYF. CDR3 DNA: TGTGCCAGCAGCTTTAACGGGAGGCGGACAGTTACGCAGTATTTT. The whole variable domain, filled in from reference TRBV11-2 and TRBJ2-3, reads EAGVAQSPRYKIIEKRQSVAFWCNPISGHATLYWYQQILGQGPKLLIQFQNNGVVDDSQLPKDRFSAERLKGVDSTLKIQPAKLEDSAVYLCASSFNGRRTVTQYFGPGTRLTVL.

For this clonotype: One end of the junction varies from germline; a read error may be responsible. V gene TRBV11-3 combines with J gene TRBJ2-1, with D perhaps TRBD2 (6 bases). This CDR3 region has 15 residues. The germline V gene encodes CDR1 SGHNT and CDR2 YENEEA. The DNA of the CDR3 is TGTGCTAGCAGCGCCGCGACTAGAGAGGTTAATGTGCAGTTCTTC. Translation: CASSAATREVNVQFF.

Points on this clonotype: One junction end disagrees with the germline gene, perhaps due to a read error. The chain uses TRBV11-2 and TRBJ2-1; D call uncertain. This CDR3 contains 15 residues. In germline, CDR1 is SGHAT, CDR2 FQNNGV. DNA of the CDR3: TGCGCCAGCACCTGGTCGCCAGGCGGCAACAATGAGCAGTTCTTC. It specifies CASTWSPGGNNEQFF.

This clonotype was counted only a few times. The chain links TRBV4-3 to TRBJ2-7; possible D gene TRBD2, 5 bases. Trimming removed 0 bases from V and 2 bases from J, with 11 bases in between. The CDR3 has 15 amino acids. From germline, CDR1 is LGHNA and CDR2 YSLEER. The CDR3 DNA reads as TGCGCCAGCAGCCAAGATCGGAGGACCCCCTACGAGCAGTACTTC. Translation gives CASSQDRRTPYEQYF.

Remarks on this clonotype: One end of the junction is discordant with germline, which a read error may explain. The chain employs TRBV12-3 or TRBV12-4 and TRBJ2-1; D call uncertain. There are 13 residues in the CDR3. The CDR3 DNA is TGTGCCTGCAGTTTCCGGCAATACAATGAGCAGTTCTTC. It is translated as CACSFRQYNEQFF.

This clonotype was recorded a few times. Germline is not matched at one junction end, which may reflect a read error. The V gene is TRBV6-1, the J gene TRBJ1-5, with TRBD1 matching 8 bases. Germline CDR1 is MNHNS and CDR2 is SASEGT. The CDR3 totals 15 residues. The CDR3 nucleotides are TGTGCCAACAACTGGGGCGCAGGGGGCAATCAGTCCCAGCATTTT. Residues: CANNWGAGGNQSQHF.

By share, this clonotype counts as medium-sized. The chain links TRBV6-2 or TRBV6-3 to TRBJ1-2; D is ambiguous. Germline values: CDR1 MNHEY, CDR2 SVGEGT. The CDR3 runs 12 residues. V was pared by 11 bases and J by 4 bases, with 14 bases between. The chain's CDR3 is CASLRVGYGYTF. CDR3 coding DNA: TGTGCCTCCCTGAGGGTCGGCTATGGCTACACCTTC.

Remarks on this clonotype: The CDR3 end shows no conserved phenylalanine or tryptophan, and so a read error is likely. The rearrangement links TRBV29-1 to TRBJ2-1; 14 positions match TRBD2. CDR3 length: 15 residues. V was clipped by 4 bases and J by 4 bases; unmatched bases: 3. In germline, CDR1 is SQVTM, CDR2 ANQGSEA. CDR3 DNA sequence: TGCAGCGTTGGACTAGCGGGAGGGTTATACAATGAGCAGTTCCTC. Translated: CSVGLAGGLYNEQFL.

This clonotype has ten or more counts. This chain uses TRBV11-2 with TRBJ2-2; D is unresolved. This CDR3 region has 14 residues. Trimming took 0 bases from V and 3 from J, leaving 5 bases between them. CDR1 and CDR2 (germline): SGHAT, FQNNGV. This CDR3 is CASSLESHTGELFF. In DNA form, the CDR3 reads TGTGCCAGCAGCTTAGAGAGTCACACCGGGGAGCTGTTTTTT.

Comment on this clonotype: The junction shows a germline mismatch at one end, possibly a read error. The gene calls are TRBV10-3 and TRBJ2-1; 12 bases map to TRBD2. The CDR3 is 18 amino acids. Germline CDR1 is ENHRY and CDR2 is SYGVKD. DNA of the CDR3: TGTGCCATCAGTCGGGCGGAAGTGACTAGCGGGAGTATGTATGAGCAATTCTTC. It specifies CAISRAEVTSGSMYEQFF.

For this clonotype: It may be a read error: a sequence one base away is much more abundant. The chain couples TRBV4-1 to TRBJ1-2; 7 bases align to TRBD1. CDR1 is MGHRA and CDR2 is YSYEKL in the germline V gene. The CDR3 totals 15 residues. The CDR3 is CANSQGGATLYGHTF. CDR3 bases: TGCGCCAACAGCCAAGGGGGCGCGACACTCTATGGCCACACCTTC.